This is a list of T cell receptor beta chains from one sample in a study of T cell repertoires in cytomegalovirus infection. MiXCR, applied by TCRdb to the reads, yields one record per CDR3 protein. The sample holds more than 250,000 distinct CDR3 sequences, 25% seen once. These TCRs are of unknown antigen specificity. The input for sequencing was cultured PBMCs, taken from culture after CMV antigen stimulation. The receptors were gathered from a human donor in good health (CMV status not recorded). Some clones in this sample may be carry-over from other donors' samples. The CDR3 runs from the conserved cysteine through the conserved F or W. D genes are given only for firm matches. Clone size is stated in some rows and not others, as once, few, many or a class when expanded.

clone_size d_call j_call v_call cdr3_aa cdr3_nt
few TRBD2 TRBJ2-1 TRBV7-2 CASSPRGTTLEQFF TGTGCCAGCAGCCCCCGCGGGACTACTCTTGAGCAGTTCTTC
NA NA TRBJ2-1 TRBV11-2 CASSWHGLLNEQFF TGTGCCAGCAGCTGGCATGGACTACTCAATGAGCAGTTCTTC
NA TRBD2 TRBJ2-1 TRBV6-5 CASSYQISGSGEQFF TGTGCCAGCAGTTACCAAATTAGCGGGAGTGGGGAGCAGTTCTTC
NA NA TRBJ2-3 TRBV20-1 CSASDYPADTQYF TGCAGTGCCTCGGACTACCCGGCGGATACGCAGTATTTT
NA TRBD2 TRBJ2-1 TRBV11-2 CASSRERGTYNEQFF TGTGCCAGCAGCCGGGAGCGGGGGACCTACAATGAGCAGTTCTTC
NA TRBD2 TRBJ2-2 TRBV24-1 CATSDLKTSGRTNTGELFF TGTGCCACCAGTGATTTGAAGACTAGCGGGAGGACGAACACCGGGGAGCTGTTTTTT
NA TRBD1 TRBJ1-5 TRBV6-6 CASRQGAGNQPQHF TGTGCCAGCAGGCAGGGGGCCGGCAATCAGCCCCAGCATTTT
NA TRBD1 TRBJ2-3 TRBV7-9 CASTPRQGDTDTQYF TGTGCCAGCACCCCAAGGCAGGGGGACACAGATACGCAGTATTTT
few NA TRBJ1-1 TRBV7-6 CASRLGVEAFF TGTGCCAGCAGACTAGGGGTTGAAGCTTTCTTT
NA NA TRBJ2-5 TRBV6-2/TRBV6-3 CASSFSWTDPETQYF TGTGCCAGCAGTTTTTCCTGGACGGATCCGGAGACCCAGTACTTC
NA TRBD2 TRBJ2-7 TRBV4-2 CASSFTSDSYEQYF TGTGCCAGCAGCTTTACTAGCGATTCCTACGAGCAGTACTTC
few NA TRBJ1-2 TRBV5-6 CASSFDRRDGYTF TGTGCCAGCAGCTTTGACCGGAGGGATGGCTACACCTTC
NA TRBD1 TRBJ2-2 TRBV6-4 CASSDTGTGAGELFF TGTGCCAGCAGTGACACCGGGACAGGGGCCGGGGAGCTGTTTTTT
NA NA TRBJ2-5 TRBV6-6 CASRFDRQETQYF TGTGCCAGCAGGTTCGACAGGCAAGAGACCCAGTACTTC
NA TRBD1 TRBJ1-5 TRBV7-2 CTSSLVAGGEGQPQHF TGTACCAGCAGCTTAGTGGCAGGGGGCGAAGGTCAGCCCCAGCATTTT
NA TRBD1 TRBJ1-5 TRBV5-1 CASSLGTGTGYSNQPQHF TGCGCCAGCAGCCTGGGCACCGGGACAGGGTATAGCAATCAGCCCCAGCATTTT
NA TRBD2 TRBJ2-5 TRBV7-2 CASSSTSEETQYF TGTGCCAGCAGCTCGACTAGCGAAGAGACCCAGTACTTC
NA TRBD1 TRBJ2-2 TRBV7-3 CASSPDRISGGELFF TGTGCCAGCAGCCCGGACAGGATTTCCGGCGGGGAGCTGTTTTTT
many NA TRBJ2-2 TRBV11-2 CASSTGGELFF TGTGCCAGCAGCACAGGGGGGGAGCTGTTTTTT
few TRBD2 TRBJ2-1 TRBV12-3/TRBV12-4 CASSPGLAVIEQFF TGTGCCAGCAGTCCAGGACTAGCGGTTATTGAGCAGTTCTTC
few TRBD1 TRBJ2-1 TRBV10-3 CATGGGGPQQFF TGTGCCACAGGGGGCGGAGGGCCCCAGCAGTTCTTC
NA TRBD2 TRBJ2-7 TRBV28 CASSPPGQRGAYEQYF TGTGCCAGCAGTCCCCCAGGGCAGCGGGGAGCCTACGAGCAGTACTTC
many NA TRBJ2-5 TRBV7-2 CASSHPASYQETQYF TGTGCCAGCAGCCACCCGGCCAGCTACCAAGAGACCCAGTACTTC
NA NA TRBJ1-5 TRBV6-7 CASSSPAGIWSNQPQHF TGTGCCAGCAGTTCACCCGCCGGGATCTGGAGCAATCAGCCCCAGCATTTT
few NA TRBJ1-5 TRBV5-4 CASSPRTGSYSNQPQHF TGTGCCAGCAGCCCCCGAACAGGGAGCTATAGCAATCAGCCCCAGCATTTT
few TRBD2 TRBJ2-1 TRBV6-2/TRBV6-3 CASSWTISGRDNEQFF TGTGCCAGCAGTTGGACGATTAGCGGGAGGGACAATGAGCAGTTCTTC
few TRBD2 TRBJ2-2 TRBV11-2 CASSSTLAGGPGELFF TGTGCCAGCAGCTCAACTCTAGCGGGAGGGCCAGGGGAGCTGTTTTTT
NA NA TRBJ2-1 TRBV11-2 CASSLEGPFNEQFF TGTGCCAGCAGCTTAGAGGGCCCCTTCAATGAGCAGTTCTTC
many NA TRBJ2-1 TRBV7-2 CASSLTYNEQFF TGTGCCAGCAGCTTAACCTACAATGAGCAGTTCTTC
NA TRBD2 TRBJ2-1 TRBV7-2 CASSSGTRTKQFF TGTGCCAGCAGCTCCGGGACTAGAACCAAGCAGTTCTTC
few NA TRBJ1-2 TRBV19 CASSIGRVVDYGYTF TGTGCCAGTAGTATCGGAAGGGTCGTGGACTATGGCTACACCTTC
NA NA TRBJ1-5 TRBV27 CASRSFGRTEDDQPQHF TGTGCCAGCAGAAGTTTCGGTCGTACAGAGGACGATCAGCCCCAGCATTTT
NA NA TRBJ2-5 TRBV10-3 CATGATEGVETQYF TGTGCCACCGGGGCTACGGAGGGGGTAGAGACCCAGTACTTC
NA NA TRBJ2-7 TRBV6-2/TRBV6-3 CASRRREIVAQQYF TGTGCCAGCAGGCGTCGGGAGATCGTGGCCCAGCAGTACTTC
many TRBD2 TRBJ2-2 TRBV6-2/TRBV6-3 CASSKLAGDAGELFF TGTGCCAGCAGTAAACTAGCGGGAGACGCCGGGGAGCTGTTTTTT